One sample yielded the 28 T cell receptor beta chains listed below, sequenced in a study of shared clonotypes between healthy human individuals. Positively selected for CCR7, the CD45RO-negative cells used as naive CD8 cells excluded terminally differentiated effector memory CD45RA+ cells. Measured with immunoSEQ multiplex PCR; TCRdb has only the in-frame clones, and not every one. The repertoire includes some 2 million clones, about 95% of them detected once, and roughly 1% sits in the top ten. The sequencing sample was made of naive CD8+ T cells sorted from blood. These receptors were taken from a man between 18 and 35 years old in good health.

As for this clone: The same CDR3 is also encoded by other DNA sequences in this sample. The chain joins TRBV28 to TRBJ2-7; tentative D call: TRBD1 (5 bases). Germline V CDR1 and CDR2: MDHEN, SYDVKM. This CDR3 has 13 amino acids. Trimming stripped 2 bases from V and 2 bases from J, with 7 bases between. The DNA for the CDR3 is TGTGCCAGCAGTTTAAGGGGAACCTACGAGCAGTACTTC. It codes for CASSLRGTYEQYF.

The DNA for the CDR3 is TGTGCCAGTAAGGCCGACCATAACTATGGCTACACCTTC. This sequence encodes CASKADHNYGYTF. The chain carries TRBV19 and TRBJ1-2, with no clear D. The length of the CDR3 is 13 residues. Germline V CDR1 and CDR2: LNHDA, SQIVND (reference sequence). V was cut by 7 bases and J by 1 base, with 10 bases left in between.

The gene calls are TRBV10-3 and TRBJ2-3; TRBD1 is a possible D gene (6 bases). Trimming pared 7 bases from V and 6 bases from J, leaving 14 bases between. The germline V gene encodes CDR1 ENHRY and CDR2 SYGVKD. This CDR3 is built from 13 residues. The CDR3 coding sequence is TGTGCCATCACCGAGGGGGTTATGGATACGCAGTATTTT. It yields the protein CAITEGVMDTQYF.

In its sample, this clone was seen once. The rearrangement joins TRBV28 to TRBJ1-6; D is unresolved. Trimming took off 2 bases at V and 8 bases at J, with 7 bases between the two ends. The germline V gene encodes CDR1 MDHEN and CDR2 SYDVKM. This CDR3 spans 13 amino acids. The CDR3 nucleotides read TGTGCCAGCAGTTTAGTACTAGATTCACCCCTCCACTTT. Its translation: CASSLVLDSPLHF. The full variable domain, its missing parts supplied by reference TRBV28 and TRBJ1-6, is DVKVTQSSRYLVKRTGEKVFLECVQDMDHENMFWYRQDPGLGLRLIYFSYDVKMKEKGDIPEGYSVSREKKERFSLILESASTNQTSMYLCASSLVLDSPLHFGNGTRLTVT.

The chain couples TRBV29-1 to TRBJ2-2; a possible D gene is TRBD2 (5 bases). Trimming took off 4 bases at V and 6 bases at J, with 12 bases between the two ends. CDR3 length: 13 residues. The germline V gene encodes CDR1 SQVTM and CDR2 ANQGSEA. The CDR3 nucleotides are TGCAGCGTTGTGAGGCCCGGGGCCGGGGAGCTGTTTTTT. Protein: CSVVRPGAGELFF.

This clone appeared once. The V and J genes are TRBV27 and TRBJ2-2, with 8 bases aligning to TRBD2. V lost 5 bases and J lost 0; bases outside the gene matches: 8. Germline V gene sequence: CDR1 MNHEY, CDR2 SMNVEV (reference sequence). The CDR3 has 17 residues. The CDR3 loop reads CASSPNPGGPNTGELFF. For the CDR3, the DNA is TGTGCCAGCAGTCCGAACCCGGGGGGGCCGAACACCGGGGAGCTGTTTTTT.

This rearrangement joins TRBV11-1 to TRBJ2-2; no clear D. The CDR3 runs 14 residues. Germline V CDR1 and CDR2: SGHAT, FQDESV (reference sequence). The V end lost 1 base, the J end lost 6 bases, and 9 bases lay between the germline ends. CDR3 in amino acids: CASSLVHSSGELFF. CDR3 DNA: TGTGCCAGCAGCTTAGTGCACAGCTCCGGGGAGCTGTTTTTT.

This clone was observed once. This chain joins TRBV9 and TRBJ2-7; TRBD2 agrees at 11 bases. The CDR3 spans 16 residues. Unmatched junction bases numbered 7, after V lost 4 bases and J lost 1 base. Germline V CDR1 and CDR2: SGDLS, YYNGEE. The CDR3 region is CASSPMTSGDSYEQYF. The CDR3 DNA follows: TGTGCCAGCAGCCCGATGACTAGCGGGGATTCCTACGAGCAGTACTTC.

V gene TRBV10-2 combines with J gene TRBJ2-7; 9 bases align to TRBD2. There are 16 residues in the CDR3. V gave up 5 bases and J gave up 2 bases; unmatched junction bases: 10. Looked up from germline, CDR1 is WSHSY and CDR2 is SAAADI. CDR3 in amino acids: CASSRGGREIPYEQYF. The CDR3 coding sequence is TGCGCCAGCAGTAGGGGCGGGAGGGAAATACCCTACGAGCAGTACTTC.

The chain carries TRBV4-3 and TRBJ2-1, with 7 bases that match TRBD1. CDR3 length: 19 residues. Germline loops: CDR1 LGHNA, CDR2 YSLEER. With V trimmed by 0 bases and J by 0 bases, 11 bases remained unmatched. In nucleotides, the CDR3 is TGCGCCAGCAGCCAAGATCCTGGGACAGAGGCCTTCTCCTACAATGAGCAGTTCTTC. Its translation: CASSQDPGTEAFSYNEQFF.

This clone was counted once. Other DNA variants within this sample encode the same CDR3. This chain joins TRBV5-6 and TRBJ2-7; 7 positions match TRBD2. Germline trimming cut 1 base from V and 7 bases from J; bases unmatched to any gene: 5. The CDR3 length is 13 residues. CDR1 and CDR2 from the germline V gene are SGHDT and YYEEEE. Written as DNA, the CDR3 is TGTGCCAGCAGCTTGCTTGCGGGAGTTGAGCAGTACTTC. Residues: CASSLLAGVEQYF.

This clone came up once. Other DNA sequences in the sample encode the same CDR3. The V and J genes are TRBV27 and TRBJ1-2; TRBD1 is a possible D gene (6 bases). CDR3 size: 14 residues. Deletions cut 6 bases from V and 0 bases from J, with 11 bases between. From germline, CDR1 is MNHEY and CDR2 SMNVEV (reference sequence). The CDR3 DNA is TGTGCCAGCAGCCTTACAGGGACTAACTATGGCTACACCTTC. It yields the protein CASSLTGTNYGYTF.

The genes are TRBV11-2 and TRBJ2-1; perhaps D is TRBD1 or TRBD2 (5 bases each). CDR1 is SGHAT, CDR2 FQNNGV, per germline. CDR3 length equals 14 residues. V lost 5 bases to trimming and J lost 4 bases, with 12 bases between them. CDR3 protein: CASSRDPIYNEQFF. The CDR3 region has the DNA TGTGCCAGCAGCCGGGACCCGATTTACAATGAGCAGTTCTTC.

V usage is TRBV9 and J usage is TRBJ1-4; maybe TRBD1 (5 bases). There are 15 residues in the CDR3. Trimming shortened V by 2 bases and J by 8 bases, and 16 bases separated the two germline ends. Germline V CDR1 and CDR2: SGDLS, YYNGEE. CDR3 in DNA: TGTGCCAGCAGCGTGGGTGGGGGAATTTCCGAAAAACTGTTTTTT. Its translation: CASSVGGGISEKLFF.

This chain joins TRBV6-6 and TRBJ2-1, with TRBD2 identical over 7 bases. CDR1 and CDR2 (germline): MNHNY, SVGAGI (reference sequence). Trimming cost V 3 bases and J 3 bases; bases outside gene matches: 8. The CDR3 spans 16 residues. The DNA of the CDR3 is TGTGCCAGCAGTTATCTGGCTAGCGGTAACTACAATGAGCAGTTCTTC. Translation: CASSYLASGNYNEQFF.

This sequence joins TRBV6-5 and TRBJ1-6; D possibly corresponds to TRBD1 (5 bases). V was pared by 5 bases and J by 10 bases, with 9 bases between. Germline loops: CDR1 MNHEY, CDR2 SVGAGI. CDR3 length: 12 amino acids. The CDR3 sequence: CASSLEGSPLHF. CDR3 sequence (DNA): TGTGCCAGCAGTCTCGAGGGGTCACCCCTCCACTTT.

Comment on this clone: Other nucleotide sequences in the sample specify the same CDR3. The J gene is TRBJ2-3, the V gene TRBV11-2; D uncertain. The germline V and J ends were trimmed by 5 bases and 4 bases, with 7 bases remaining between them. This CDR3 has 12 amino acids. Germline lookup yields CDR1 SGHAT and CDR2 FQNNGV. CDR3 DNA sequence: TGTGCCAGCAGCCTTGAGGCAGATACGCAGTATTTT. It translates to CASSLEADTQYF.

The V and J genes are TRBV6-5 and TRBJ2-2, with 9 nucleotides matching TRBD1. The ends lost 8 bases at V and 8 bases at J; junction bases unmatched: 6. Germline V gene sequence: CDR1 MNHEY, CDR2 SVGAGI. CDR3 length: 13 residues. Written as DNA, the CDR3 is TGTGCCAGCTTCGGGACAGGGATAGGGGAGCTGTTTTTT. Translating it yields CASFGTGIGELFF.

The rearrangement joins TRBV9 to TRBJ2-7, with TRBD1 matching over 7 bases. The CDR3 is 16 amino acids. CDR1 is SGDLS, CDR2 YYNGEE, per germline. Trimming at V came to 3 bases and at J to 5 bases, leaving 14 bases not matched to a gene. The CDR3: CASSARSGQIPDEQYF. As DNA, the CDR3 is TGTGCCAGCAGCGCCCGATCGGGACAGATTCCAGACGAGCAGTACTTC.

V and J are TRBV4-2 and TRBJ1-1; D gene unclear. V lost 4 bases and J 0 bases, leaving 6 bases between the germline ends. The CDR3 is made up of 13 amino acids. Germline CDR1 and CDR2: LGHNA and YNFKEQ. This chain's CDR3 is CASSLSLNTEAFF. CDR3 nucleotides: TGTGCCAGCAGCCTTAGTCTGAACACTGAAGCTTTCTTT.

V gene TRBV6-1 combines with J gene TRBJ2-7, with TRBD2 matching over 13 bases. The trim removed 4 bases at V and 4 bases at J, leaving 1 base unmatched. Per the germline V gene, CDR1 is MNHNS and CDR2 is SASEGT. This CDR3 comprises 14 residues. The CDR3 loop reads CASSVGLAGYEQYF. DNA of the CDR3: TGTGCCAGCAGTGTGGGACTAGCGGGATACGAGCAGTACTTC.

This clone came up once. The DNA for the CDR3 is TGTGCCATCACTTCAGGGGGCACTGAAGCTTTCTTT. Amino acid sequence: CAITSGGTEAFF. V usage is TRBV10-3 and J usage is TRBJ1-1; 7 bases agree with TRBD1. The germline CDR1 and CDR2 sequences are ENHRY and SYGVKD. The CDR3 is 12 amino acids. V lost 7 bases to trimming and J lost 4 bases; unmatched junction nucleotides: 3.

The rearrangement links TRBV5-8 to TRBJ2-7; D unclear. Trimming removed 0 bases from V and 4 bases from J, with 8 bases in between. This CDR3 is 13 amino acids long. The V gene's germline CDR1 is SGHTS and CDR2 YDEGEE. The CDR3 region has the DNA TGTGCCAGCAGCTTGGGACATCAATACGAGCAGTACTTC. It codes for CASSLGHQYEQYF. Supplemented by reference TRBV5-8 and TRBJ2-7, the full variable domain reads EAGVTQSPTHLIKTRGQQATLRCSPISGHTSVYWYQQALGLGLQFLLWYDEGEERNRGNFPPRFSGRQFPNYSSELNVNALELEDSALYLCASSLGHQYEQYFGPGTRLTVT.

Regarding this clone: The same CDR3 arises from other DNA sequences in this sample as well. The chain links TRBV2 to TRBJ2-2; possibly TRBD1 for D (5 bases). CDR3 length: 15 residues. CDR1 and CDR2 from the germline V gene are SNHLY and FYNNEI. Trimming shortened V by 1 base and J by 0 bases, and 6 bases separated the two germline ends. Here the CDR3 reads CASSEGTTNTGELFF. DNA for the CDR3: TGTGCCAGCAGTGAAGGGACAACGAACACCGGGGAGCTGTTTTTT.

A word on this clone: Other DNA sequences in the sample encode the same CDR3. J is TRBJ2-7 and V is TRBV30; possible D gene TRBD2, 6 bases. The CDR3 is 13 amino acids. Germline V CDR1 and CDR2: GTSNPN, SVGIG (reference sequence). With 2 bases removed from V and 1 base from J, the gap between germline ends came to 9 bases. DNA of the CDR3: TGTGCCTGGAGTTCTGGAGGGTCCTACGAGCAGTACTTC. It codes for CAWSSGGSYEQYF.

This clone was recorded once. The chain has TRBV2 and TRBJ1-2; maybe TRBD1 (6 bases). The germline V gene has CDR1 SNHLY and CDR2 FYNNEI. Trimming stripped 2 bases from V and 4 bases from J, with 14 bases between. CDR3 length equals 15 residues. The DNA for the CDR3 is TGTGCCAGCAGTGAATGGGAGGGGGGTGGCTATGGCTACACCTTC. Translation gives CASSEWEGGGYGYTF.

In nucleotides, the CDR3 is TGTGCCAGCAGCTTTGGAACGGGCCCTTTCTACGAGCAGTACTTC. Amino acids: CASSFGTGPFYEQYF. This chain links TRBV11-2 with TRBJ2-7; D is uncertain. This CDR3 spans 15 amino acids. V was pared by 3 bases and J by 3 bases, with 15 bases between. The germline CDR1 and CDR2 sequences are SGHAT and FQNNGV.

CDR3 region: CASSPSPWREGGDEQFF. DNA of the CDR3: TGTGCCAGCAGCCCATCCCCCTGGCGGGAGGGTGGGGATGAGCAGTTCTTC. This chain connects TRBV7-2 to TRBJ2-1; 9 bases fit TRBD2. Germline V gives CDR1 SGHTA, CDR2 FQGNSA. The CDR3 extends over 17 amino acids. With 5 bases clipped from V and 8 bases from J, the junction kept 16 bases outside the gene matches.